These T cell receptor beta chains were read from a single sample in a study of CD8+ T cells in alopecia areata. This table comes from immunoSEQ multiplex PCR, and its TCRdb copy is limited to in-frame clones, with some not included. The profile shows under 200,000 clones, approximately 60% of them singletons. Sequenced here: CD4+ T cells sorted from blood, sampled at week 24, from a patient treated with tofacitinib. The receptors were sampled from a human donor with alopecia areata. CDR3s include the opening cysteine and the closing phenylalanine or tryptophan. The order of the fields is V gene, CDR3 length, CDR3 protein.

V gene: TRBV29-1
CDR3 length: 14
CDR3 protein: CSVESQGASYEQYF

V gene: TRBV29-1
CDR3 length: 11
CDR3 protein: CSADRVEGYTF

V gene: TRBV7-9
CDR3 length: 15
CDR3 protein: CASSSGPGSPYEQYF

V gene: TRBV7-9
CDR3 length: 14
CDR3 protein: CASSGQGQNTEAFF

V gene: TRBV18
CDR3 length: 16
CDR3 protein: CASSLKQGTWNTEAFF

V gene: TRBV10-3
CDR3 length: 13
CDR3 protein: CAISWDSRYEQYF

V gene: TRBV12-5
CDR3 length: 17
CDR3 protein: CASGIGTSGTFSDEQFF

V gene: TRBV30
CDR3 length: 16
CDR3 protein: CAWSPQQGAHRETQYF

V gene: TRBV7-2
CDR3 length: 15
CDR3 protein: CASSMEGLSNEKLFF

V gene: TRBV5-1
CDR3 length: 14
CDR3 protein: CASSRDRGGQPQHF

V gene: TRBV5-1
CDR3 length: 15
CDR3 protein: CASSRASGYTGELFF

V gene: TRBV4-1
CDR3 length: 15
CDR3 protein: CASRRTGATKETQYF

V gene: TRBV15
CDR3 length: 15
CDR3 protein: CATSRDPSRDTEAFF

V gene: TRBV29-1
CDR3 length: 13
CDR3 protein: CSARIGTNYGYTF

V gene: TRBV9
CDR3 length: 14
CDR3 protein: CASSPGAGDSPLHF

V gene: TRBV7-9
CDR3 length: 12
CDR3 protein: CARRTNQETQYF

V gene: TRBV29-1
CDR3 length: 12
CDR3 protein: CTGSASTDTQYF

V gene: TRBV29-1
CDR3 length: 13
CDR3 protein: CSVEKGFNYGYTF

V gene: TRBV11-2
CDR3 length: 15
CDR3 protein: CASSLEYSPQETQYF

V gene: TRBV10-1
CDR3 length: 14
CDR3 protein: CASSQGAFFYEQYF